Below are 27 T cell receptor beta chains sequenced from a single sample in a study of OX40 agonist ivuxolimab in advanced cancers. Measured with immunoSEQ multiplex PCR; TCRdb has only the in-frame clones, and not every one. Here the sample spans roughly 65,000 clones, around 90% being singletons. Sequencing was performed on CD4+ or CD8+ T cells sorted from blood, taken in a trial of the OX40 agonist ivuxolimab. These receptors were obtained from an adult with an advanced solid tumor such as melanoma, head and neck, liver or kidney cancer.

This chain joins TRBV9 and TRBJ2-2; D not resolved. CDR1 is SGDLS, CDR2 YYNGEE, per germline. Trimming left V 0 bases short and J 2 bases short, with 8 bases between. This CDR3 spans 15 amino acids. The CDR3 coding sequence is TGTGCCAGCAGCGTAGTCCATAGCAACACCGGGGAGCTGTTTTTT. Translation: CASSVVHSNTGELFF.

The chain combines TRBV9 with TRBJ2-3; 9 nucleotides align to TRBD1. Germline V CDR1 and CDR2: SGDLS, YYNGEE. This CDR3 is 15 amino acids long. With V trimmed by 4 bases and J by 4 bases, 7 bases remained unmatched. CDR3 region: CASSLDRGVSDTQYF. CDR3 bases: TGTGCCAGCAGCTTGGACAGGGGAGTGTCAGATACGCAGTATTTT.

V is TRBV28 and J is TRBJ1-3; D unclear. Trimming left V 1 base short and J 4 bases short, with 8 bases between. The length of the CDR3 is 14 residues. Germline loops: CDR1 MDHEN, CDR2 SYDVKM. The CDR3 DNA reads TGTGCCAGCAGTTTATCGCCCATCGGAAACACCATATATTTT. The encoded protein is CASSLSPIGNTIYF. Full variable domain (missing parts from reference TRBV28 and TRBJ1-3): DVKVTQSSRYLVKRTGEKVFLECVQDMDHENMFWYRQDPGLGLRLIYFSYDVKMKEKGDIPEGYSVSREKKERFSLILESASTNQTSMYLCASSLSPIGNTIYFGEGSWLTVV.

The chain employs TRBV5-1 and TRBJ2-2; the D gene is possibly TRBD2 (5 bases). Deletions cut 4 bases from V and 0 bases from J, with 16 bases between. Germline V gene data show CDR1 as SGHRS and CDR2 as YFSETQ. The CDR3 is 17 amino acids. Here the CDR3 reads CASSPMGSGANTGELFF. The CDR3 DNA reads as TGCGCCAGCAGCCCAATGGGGAGCGGCGCGAACACCGGGGAGCTGTTTTTT. The variable domain in full, with the rest retrieved from reference TRBV5-1 and TRBJ2-2, is KAGVTQTPRYLIKTRGQQVTLSCSPISGHRSVSWYQQTPGQGLQFLFEYFSETQRNKGNFPGRFSGRQFSNSRSEMNVSTLELGDSALYLCASSPMGSGANTGELFFGEGSRLTVL.

The chain uses TRBV5-3 and TRBJ2-6; 7 bases line up with TRBD1. TRBV5-3 is noted as an ORF with a role that remains uncertain. V shed 4 bases, J shed 2 bases, and the junction held 6 bases outside the gene matches. CDR3 length: 16 residues. CDR3 sequence reads: CARSESRGPGANVLTF. CDR3 DNA: TGTGCCAGAAGCGAGTCGAGGGGGCCTGGGGCCAACGTCCTGACTTTC.

The chain couples TRBV7-2 to TRBJ1-1, with 7 positions matching TRBD1. Trimming took 4 bases from V and 3 from J; bases not matched to a gene: 2. Germline V CDR1 and CDR2: SGHTA, FQGNSA. This CDR3 has 13 residues. The CDR3 sequence is CASSSGQYTEAFF. The CDR3 DNA reads TGTGCCAGCAGCTCGGGACAGTACACTGAAGCTTTCTTT.

The chain recombines TRBV7-2 with TRBJ1-4, with D perhaps TRBD1 (5 bases). Trimming removed 5 bases from V and 7 bases from J, with 23 bases in between. The CDR3 has 17 amino acids. Germline CDR1 is SGHTA and CDR2 is FQGNSA. The CDR3 DNA follows: TGTGCCAGCAGCACCCGTCGGGCGGGTTCCGGGGGTGAAAAACTGTTTTTT. It is translated as CASSTRRAGSGGEKLFF.

V and J are TRBV30 and TRBJ2-4; a weak D match, TRBD1 (6 bases). Trimming shortened V by 4 bases and J by 0 bases, and 13 bases separated the two germline ends. CDR1 GTSNPN and CDR2 SVGIG come from the germline V gene (reference sequence). CDR3 size: 15 residues. As DNA, the CDR3 is TGTGCCTGGACGTCAGGGGATCGAGCCAAAAACATTCAGTACTTC. It codes for CAWTSGDRAKNIQYF.

This clone has more than one count but fewer than ten. The gene calls are TRBV6-5 and TRBJ2-3; 7 bases fit TRBD2. V shed 6 bases, J shed 8 bases, and the junction held 14 bases outside the gene matches. Germline CDR1 reads MNHEY; CDR2 reads SVGAGI. The CDR3 length is 15 residues. In DNA form, the CDR3 reads TGTGCCAGCAGCCCCCTGGGGCGGGAGCCAGTTACGCAGTATTTT. Its protein product is CASSPLGREPVTQYF.

The rearrangement uses TRBV6-5 and TRBJ2-5, with D perhaps matching TRBD1 or TRBD2 (5 bases each). CDR3 length: 15 amino acids. Germline values: CDR1 MNHEY, CDR2 SVGAGI. V lost 2 bases to trimming and J lost 5 bases, with 15 bases between them. The CDR3 nucleotides are TGTGCCAGCAGTTACGGGACGCTCAAGGAGGAGACCCAGTACTTC. Encoded protein: CASSYGTLKEETQYF.

Details on this clone: Other DNA sequences in the same sample also yield this CDR3. The gene calls are TRBV6-5 and TRBJ2-7, with a possible D match to TRBD1 (5 bases). This CDR3 is 14 amino acids long. V lost 2 bases and J lost 4, with 12 bases in between. Germline CDR1 MNHEY, CDR2 SVGAGI. The DNA of the CDR3 is TGTGCCAGCAGTTACGGGCAGGGCACGTACGAGCAGTACTTC. Translated: CASSYGQGTYEQYF.

This chain links TRBV27 with TRBJ1-5; unclear D gene. This CDR3 region has 12 residues. Germline-derived CDR1 and CDR2 are MNHEY and SMNVEV (reference sequence). Deletions cut 4 bases from V and 6 bases from J, with 7 bases between. CDR3 loop: CASSYRVQPQHF. DNA for the CDR3: TGTGCCAGCAGTTATCGGGTTCAGCCCCAGCATTTT.

This chain links TRBV19 with TRBJ1-5; no firm D call. Trimming left V 3 bases short and J 5 bases short, with 8 bases between. This CDR3 comprises 13 residues. Germline values: CDR1 LNHDA, CDR2 SQIVND (reference sequence). The CDR3 loop reads CASSIEVYQPQHF. CDR3 DNA: TGTGCCAGTAGTATTGAGGTCTATCAGCCCCAGCATTTT.

In the case of this clone: Within the sample, other DNA sequences also encode this same CDR3. The CDR3 region has the DNA TGCGCCAGCAGCTTGGTTGGAGACTCCTACAATGAGCAGTTCTTC. It yields the protein CASSLVGDSYNEQFF. V gene TRBV5-1 combines with J gene TRBJ2-1; the D is unclear. The germline V gene encodes CDR1 SGHRS and CDR2 YFSETQ. V lost 0 bases and J lost 0, with 7 bases in between. The CDR3 contains 15 residues.

The rearrangement links TRBV7-2 to TRBJ1-1; D uncertain. Trimming removed 3 bases at V and 3 bases at J, with 11 bases between. This CDR3 spans 14 amino acids. Looked up from germline, CDR1 is SGHTA and CDR2 is FQGNSA. The CDR3 bases are TGTGCCAGCAGCTTTCAACCCTGGGACACTGAAGCTTTCTTT. Its translation: CASSFQPWDTEAFF.

The chain links TRBV7-8 to TRBJ2-4; D call uncertain. V was pared by 1 base and J by 4 bases, with 17 bases between. Looked up from germline, CDR1 is SGHVS and CDR2 is FQNEAQ. The length of the CDR3 is 17 residues. CDR3 sequence (DNA): TGTGCCAGCAGCTTAGAGTATGGCGGCATTAGAAAAAACATTCAGTACTTC. Protein product: CASSLEYGGIRKNIQYF. The variable domain in full, with the rest retrieved from reference TRBV7-8 and TRBJ2-4, is GAGVSQSPRYKVAKRGQDVALRCDPISGHVSLFWYQQALGQGPEFLTYFQNEAQLDKSGLPSDRFFAERPEGSVSTLKIQRTQQEDSAVYLCASSLEYGGIRKNIQYFGAGTRLSVL.

This chain connects TRBV5-5 to TRBJ2-2; D is tentatively TRBD1 or TRBD2 (5 bases each). Germline V gene data show CDR1 as SGHKS and CDR2 as YYEKEE (reference sequence). This CDR3 comprises 14 residues. Deletions cut 4 bases from V and 5 bases from J, with 12 bases between. The CDR3 region has the DNA TGTGCCAGCAGCCCCACCTGGGGGACCGGGGAGCTGTTTTTT. Translation: CASSPTWGTGELFF.

The V and J genes are TRBV28 and TRBJ2-1; D uncertain. This CDR3 has 16 amino acids. Trimming took off 0 bases at V and 0 bases at J, with 9 bases between the two ends. Germline values: CDR1 MDHEN, CDR2 SYDVKM. The CDR3 DNA is TGTGCCAGCAGTTTATGGGCTCCCAGCTCCTACAATGAGCAGTTCTTC. Protein sequence: CASSLWAPSSYNEQFF.

The chain recombines TRBV5-6 with TRBJ2-3; D possibly uses TRBD1 or TRBD2 (7 bases each). Germline V gives CDR1 SGHDT, CDR2 YYEEEE. Trimming left V 5 bases short and J 5 bases short, with 18 bases between. The CDR3 totals 15 residues. The CDR3 spells CASRGGGAPGDTQYF. CDR3 coding DNA: TGTGCCAGCAGGGGAGGGGGCGCCCCGGGAGATACGCAGTATTTT.

The CDR3 bases are TGTGCCAGCAGCCCCAGGGGGCTTGGGGCCAACGTCCTGACTTTC. Protein sequence: CASSPRGLGANVLTF. The chain combines TRBV7-6 with TRBJ2-6, with 8 positions matching TRBD1. The CDR3 is 15 amino acids. Germline CDR1 and CDR2: SGHVS and FNYEAQ. The trim removed 5 bases at V and 3 bases at J, leaving 3 bases unmatched.

The chain joins TRBV27 to TRBJ1-5, with a possible D match to TRBD1 (5 bases). Per the germline V gene, CDR1 is MNHEY and CDR2 is SMNVEV (reference sequence). The V and J ends lost 5 bases and 0 bases respectively, with 8 bases between them. CDR3 length equals 14 residues. Here the CDR3 DNA reads TGTGCCAGCAGTGACAGCTATAGCAATCAGCCCCAGCATTTT. Protein sequence: CASSDSYSNQPQHF.

CDR3 DNA sequence: TGTGCCAGCCTTAAATACGGGACTAGCGGGAAGAATGAGCAGTTCTTC. This translates into CASLKYGTSGKNEQFF. This chain uses TRBV11-1 with TRBJ2-1; 13 nucleotides match TRBD2. Germline lookup yields CDR1 SGHAT and CDR2 FQDESV (reference sequence). Trimming at V came to 8 bases and at J to 7 bases, leaving 11 bases not matched to a gene. The CDR3 has 16 residues.

The V and J genes are TRBV10-3 and TRBJ2-7; no clear D. The germline V gene encodes CDR1 ENHRY and CDR2 SYGVKD. The ends were cut back, 9 bases at V and 6 bases at J, with 9 bases in the middle. The CDR3 sequence is 10 residues long. CDR3 sequence (DNA): TGTGCCATAGGGATTCCCGAGCAGTACTTC. This encodes CAIGIPEQYF.

The V call is TRBV28, the J call TRBJ1-3; a weak D match, TRBD1 (5 bases). Trimming removed 3 bases from V and 3 bases from J, with 15 bases in between. Germline-derived CDR1 and CDR2 are MDHEN and SYDVKM. The CDR3 covers 16 residues. The CDR3 is CASSLPGQGFGNTIYF. The CDR3 coding sequence is TGTGCCAGCAGTTTGCCCGGCCAGGGCTTTGGAAACACCATATATTTT.

Details on this clone: The same CDR3 arises from other DNA sequences in this sample as well. The chain employs TRBV5-4 and TRBJ2-5, with no clear D. CDR3 size: 13 residues. With 0 bases removed from V and 2 bases from J, the gap between germline ends came to 5 bases. From germline, CDR1 is SGHNT and CDR2 YYREEE (reference sequence). The CDR3 is CASSLVGQETQYF. The DNA for the CDR3 is TGTGCCAGCAGCTTGGTAGGGCAAGAGACCCAGTACTTC.

V gene TRBV6-5 combines with J gene TRBJ2-7, with TRBD2 matching 11 bases. V lost 0 bases to trimming and J lost 2 bases; unmatched junction nucleotides: 0. Germline V gene data show CDR1 as MNHEY and CDR2 as SVGAGI. The CDR3 contains 15 residues. CDR3 sequence: CASSYSSGGAYEQYF. Here the CDR3 DNA reads TGTGCCAGCAGTTACTCTAGCGGGGGGGCCTACGAGCAGTACTTC.

V and J are TRBV7-2 and TRBJ1-2; weak D call: TRBD1 (5 bases). V was pared by 5 bases and J by 0 bases, with 10 bases between. The V gene's germline CDR1 is SGHTA and CDR2 FQGNSA. The CDR3 spans 14 residues. The CDR3 DNA follows: TGTGCCAGCAGCACCCGGGACGCTAACTATGGCTACACCTTC. This encodes CASSTRDANYGYTF.